The clone carrying this TCR beta chain came up a few times. The entry originates in a study of blood T cell repertoires in COVID-19. For the study at large: Acute and convalescent COVID-19 specimens originated in the United States, Italy and Spain. Nucleic acid was either cDNA or gDNA, and it came from T cells, B-cell-depleted T cells, or PBMCs.

In the original workflow: The authors estimated nucleated cell counts from reference gene primer amplification. Produced via immunoSEQ multiplex PCR; TCRdb's table is partial and in-frame only. The V and J calls and clone size were taken over from that table, and D and trimming were inferred from the DNA. The sample has around 250,000 clones, roughly 80% seen once. Sequenced: peripheral blood. This TCR derives from a woman aged 18-30 years with acute or convalescent COVID-19.

CDR3 amino acids: CASSFVDRHYEQYF. CDR3 in DNA: TGTGCCAGCAGTTTCGTGGACAGGCACTACGAGCAGTACTTC. The genes are TRBV27 and TRBJ2-7; 7 bases fit TRBD1. J was trimmed by 3 bases and V by 3 bases; bases with no gene match: 5. The CDR3 is 14 amino acids. The V gene's germline CDR1 is MNHEY and CDR2 SMNVEV (reference sequence).